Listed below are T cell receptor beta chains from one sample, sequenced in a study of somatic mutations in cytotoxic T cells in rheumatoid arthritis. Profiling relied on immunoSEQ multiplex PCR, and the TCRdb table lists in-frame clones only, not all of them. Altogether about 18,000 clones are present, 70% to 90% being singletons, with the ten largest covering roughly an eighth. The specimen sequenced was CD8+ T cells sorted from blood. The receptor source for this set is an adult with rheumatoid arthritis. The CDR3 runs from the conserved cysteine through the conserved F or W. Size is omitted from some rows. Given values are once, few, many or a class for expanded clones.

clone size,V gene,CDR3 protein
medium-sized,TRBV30,CAWKTSTEAFF
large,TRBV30,CAWSVIPGTGSTEAFF
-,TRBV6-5,CASSYAGLAGRLFF
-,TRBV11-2,CASSPDLSGVTDTQYF
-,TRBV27,CASSFLQGHTGELFF
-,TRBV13,CASSLDRGAYNEQFF
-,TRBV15,CATSRTSDSSYEQYF
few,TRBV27,CASSLSVQNEKLFF
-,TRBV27,CASSYARQGLEIFNYGYTF
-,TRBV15,CATSRDKGSYEQYF
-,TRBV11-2,CASSYGQSYEQYF
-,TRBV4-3,CASSHSSGFSSSYNEQFF
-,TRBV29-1,CSVGTGKYGYTF
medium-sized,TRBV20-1,CSARQVQAFF
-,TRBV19,CASSIEISAYEQYF
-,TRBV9,CASSSRRDRAYGYTF
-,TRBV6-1,CASSEGWDQGGSETQYF
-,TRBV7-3,CASSLNARVGDSNTGELFF
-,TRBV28,CASSNRGLAGSYEQYF
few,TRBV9,CASSAFTGDEQYF
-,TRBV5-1,CASSSGIQETQYF
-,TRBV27,CASQTSGVYNEQFF
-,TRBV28,CASSFAGQQSSYEQYF
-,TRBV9,CASSPPGRGLGEQYF
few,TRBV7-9,CASSVTSGETYNEQFF
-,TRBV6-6,CASTWGSSNEKLFF
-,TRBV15,CATSTRTSGGASFRETQYF
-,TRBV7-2,CASSLNGDRVSAYEQYF
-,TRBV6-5,CASSLDPGQGQPQHF
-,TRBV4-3,CASSQDQGIAQYF
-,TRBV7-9,CASSLEGSSSYNEQFF
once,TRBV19,CASSADPSYEQYF
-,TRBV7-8,CASSLGQGTEAFF
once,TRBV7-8,CASTIDRVGAYEQYF
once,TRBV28,CASSPHWDPYNEQFF
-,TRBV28,CASSIPGQGSSGNTIYF
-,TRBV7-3,CASSLTRTLPGANVLTF
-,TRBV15,CATSREIIRIRLAARHNEQFF
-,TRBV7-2,CASSLLSGYTDTQYF
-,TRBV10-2,CASSELAGTDTQYF
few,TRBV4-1,CASSQEVGVNQPQHF
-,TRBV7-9,CASLKDGRGNEKLFF
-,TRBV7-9,CASSPMGTDTQYF
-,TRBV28,CASSLSAPGDHF
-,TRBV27,CASSIRDTYNSPLHF
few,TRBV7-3,CASSQGPSSYNEQFF
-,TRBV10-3,CAIRETSGQEQYF
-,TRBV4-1,CASSQDRARDEQYF
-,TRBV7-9,CASSFPDRAKEQYF
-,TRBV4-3,CASSGGGGQGTYNEQFF
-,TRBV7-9,CASSPLGSYEQYF
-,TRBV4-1,CASSQVRGGANTGELFF